This T cell receptor beta chain is from a study of PD-1 blockade in classical Hodgkin lymphoma. Study-level points and caveats: Patients starting nivolumab less than 1 year after ASCT had lower diversity and were excluded from later analyses.

Autologous stem cell transplantation was followed by relapse in every patient, and brentuximab vedotin exposure varied. The V gene lost 7 bases and the J gene lost 0 bases, with 15 bases spanning the gap. Germline V gene lookup returns CDR1 LNHDA and CDR2 SQIVND (reference sequence). The CDR3 has 15 amino acids. Method: immunoSEQ multiplex PCR; TCRdb's copy keeps in-frame clones and lacks some. This repertoire shows about 46,000 clones, 73% found once; its top ten account for around 10%. Regarding this clone: Its antigen is unknown.

The receptor was derived from a human donor with classical Hodgkin lymphoma. Sequenced here: peripheral blood mononuclear cells (PBMCs), sampled at baseline. The chain carries TRBV19 and TRBJ1-2; a weak D match, TRBD1 (5 bases). For the CDR3, the DNA is TGTGCCAGTATTACCACAGGTTTTTCTAACTATGGCTACACCTTC. This encodes CASITTGFSNYGYTF.